This TCR beta chain comes out of a study of cytomegalovirus exposure and HLA in healthy donors. Measured with immunoSEQ multiplex PCR; TCRdb has only the in-frame clones, and not every one. This table holds 150,000 to 200,000 clones, about 89% found once. The CDR3 runs to 14 residues. Germline V gene sequence: CDR1 SGHDT, CDR2 YYEEEE. V was cut by 2 bases and J by 7 bases, with 13 bases left in between. V and J are TRBV5-6 and TRBJ1-5; D is possibly TRBD1 (5 bases). The TCR originated in a woman aged 18 to 35 in good health and CMV-seropositive. The sample comprised PBMCs. In DNA, the CDR3 is TGTGCCAGCAGCTTAAGACAGTCTCACCAGCCCCAGCATTTT. This translates into CASSLRQSHQPQHF.